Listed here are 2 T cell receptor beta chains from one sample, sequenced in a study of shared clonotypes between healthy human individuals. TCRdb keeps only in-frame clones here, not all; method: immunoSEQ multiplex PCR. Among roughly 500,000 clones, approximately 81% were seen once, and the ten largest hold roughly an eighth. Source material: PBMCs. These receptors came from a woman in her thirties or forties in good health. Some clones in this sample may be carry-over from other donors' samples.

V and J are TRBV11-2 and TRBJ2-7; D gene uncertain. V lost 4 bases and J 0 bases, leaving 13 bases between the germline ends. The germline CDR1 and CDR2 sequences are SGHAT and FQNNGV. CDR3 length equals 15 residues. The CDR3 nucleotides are TGTGCCAGCAGCTCAAACCAGAGGAGCTCCTACGAGCAGTACTTC. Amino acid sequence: CASSSNQRSSYEQYF.

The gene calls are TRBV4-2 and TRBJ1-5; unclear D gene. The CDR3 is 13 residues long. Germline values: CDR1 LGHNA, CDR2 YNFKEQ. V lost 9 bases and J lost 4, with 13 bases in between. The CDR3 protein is CARSLAQNQPQHF. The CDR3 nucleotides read TGTGCCAGAAGCTTGGCGCAAAATCAGCCCCAGCATTTT.